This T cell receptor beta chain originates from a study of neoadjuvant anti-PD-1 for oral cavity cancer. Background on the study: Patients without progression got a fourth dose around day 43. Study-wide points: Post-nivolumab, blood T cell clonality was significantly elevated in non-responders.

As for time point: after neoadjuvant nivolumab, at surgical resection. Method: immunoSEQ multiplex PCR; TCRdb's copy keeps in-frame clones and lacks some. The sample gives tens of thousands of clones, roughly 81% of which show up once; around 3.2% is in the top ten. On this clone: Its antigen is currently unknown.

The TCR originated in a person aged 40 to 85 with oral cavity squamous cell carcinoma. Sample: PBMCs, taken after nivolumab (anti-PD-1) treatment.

CDR3 loop: CASSLPSGNTGELFF. CDR3 bases: TGCGCCAGCAGCTTACCGTCGGGGAACACCGGGGAGCTGTTTTTT. The chain employs TRBV5-1 and TRBJ2-2; D uncertain. Germline V lookup: CDR1 SGHRS, CDR2 YFSETQ. The CDR3 extends over 15 amino acids. V shed 2 bases and J shed 1 base, with 9 bases lying between them.